The entry below describes one TCR beta chain. This sample is drawn from a study of cytomegalovirus exposure and HLA in healthy donors. Study-wide context: Earlier results showed almost 120 million unique TCR beta sequences derived from 150 million to 200 million T cells.

From germline, CDR1 is LNHDA and CDR2 SQIVND (reference sequence). The CDR3 is 17 amino acids. V was clipped by 8 bases and J by 3 bases; unmatched bases: 10. PCR primers comprised 60 Vbeta and 13 Jbeta primers. Assay: immunoSEQ multiplex PCR; the TCRdb copy retains only in-frame clones and omits some. The top ten clones hold around 6% of a sample with around 80,000 clones, about 79% of them seen once. This rearrangement joins TRBV19 to TRBJ1-4, with 12 bases fitting TRBD1. The clonotype comes from a female donor in good health and CMV-seronegative. Material: PBMCs. The CDR3 sequence is CASAGTGGGFSNEKLFF. CDR3 DNA sequence: TGTGCCAGTGCCGGGACAGGGGGCGGATTTTCTAATGAAAAACTGTTTTTT.